This T cell receptor (beta chain) was sequenced for a study of blood T cell repertoires in COVID-19. Study at large: Acute-phase and convalescent COVID-19 samples originated in the United States, Italy and Spain. Nucleic acid was either cDNA or gDNA, and it came from T cells, B-cell-depleted T cells, or PBMCs.

The germline gives CDR1 SNHLY, CDR2 FYNNEI. V lost 6 bases to trimming and J lost 0 bases; unmatched junction nucleotides: 3. The CDR3 is 15 amino acids. The authors' processing: Reference gene primers were amplified, and this amplification served to estimate nucleated cell counts. This table comes from immunoSEQ multiplex PCR, and its TCRdb copy is limited to in-frame clones, with some not included. From that table come the V and J calls and clone size; the DNA was used to work out D and trimming. In the table there are 50,000 to 60,000 clones, approximately 91% of which are singletons. Sample: peripheral blood. This chain connects TRBV2 to TRBJ2-1, with 9 bases matching TRBD2. The sequence was collected from a human donor in a cohort sampled during active COVID-19. The CDR3 coding sequence is TGTGCCAGCAGCCTTAGCGGGAGCTCCTACAATGAGCAGTTCTTC. This translates into CASSLSGSSYNEQFF.